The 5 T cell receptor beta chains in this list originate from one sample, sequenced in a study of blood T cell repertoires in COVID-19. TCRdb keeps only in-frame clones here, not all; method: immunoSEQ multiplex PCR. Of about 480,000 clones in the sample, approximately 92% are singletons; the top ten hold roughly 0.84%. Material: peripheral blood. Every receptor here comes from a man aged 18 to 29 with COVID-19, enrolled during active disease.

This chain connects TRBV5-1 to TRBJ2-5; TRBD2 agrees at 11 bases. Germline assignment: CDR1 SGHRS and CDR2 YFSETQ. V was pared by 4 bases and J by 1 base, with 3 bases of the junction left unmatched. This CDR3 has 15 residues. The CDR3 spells CASSRGLAVQETQYF. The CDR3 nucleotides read TGCGCCAGCAGCAGGGGACTAGCGGTCCAAGAGACCCAGTACTTC. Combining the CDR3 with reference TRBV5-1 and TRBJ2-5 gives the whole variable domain KAGVTQTPRYLIKTRGQQVTLSCSPISGHRSVSWYQQTPGQGLQFLFEYFSETQRNKGNFPGRFSGRQFSNSRSEMNVSTLELGDSALYLCASSRGLAVQETQYFGPGTRLLVL.

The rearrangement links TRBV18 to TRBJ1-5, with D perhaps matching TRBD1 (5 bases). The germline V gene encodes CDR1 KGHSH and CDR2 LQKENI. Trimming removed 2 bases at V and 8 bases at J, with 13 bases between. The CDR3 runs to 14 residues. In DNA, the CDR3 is TGTGCCAGCTCACCAAGTAGGGGCGAGGAGCCCCAGCATTTT. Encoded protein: CASSPSRGEEPQHF.

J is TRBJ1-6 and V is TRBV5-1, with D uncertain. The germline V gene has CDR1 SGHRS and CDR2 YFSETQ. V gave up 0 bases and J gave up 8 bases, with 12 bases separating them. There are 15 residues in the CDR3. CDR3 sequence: CASSLVAGYYSPLHF. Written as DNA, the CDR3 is TGCGCCAGCAGCTTGGTGGCAGGTTACTATTCACCCCTCCACTTT.

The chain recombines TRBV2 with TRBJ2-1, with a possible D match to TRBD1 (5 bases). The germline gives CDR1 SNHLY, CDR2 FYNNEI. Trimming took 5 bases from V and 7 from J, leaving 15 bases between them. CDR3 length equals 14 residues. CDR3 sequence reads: CASSPTVLYNEQFF. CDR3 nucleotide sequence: TGTGCCAGCAGTCCGACAGTCCTTTATAATGAGCAGTTCTTC.

The CDR3 DNA follows: TGTGCCAGCAGTCCCCGGGACTCCCAAGAGACCCAGTACTTC. Translating gives CASSPRDSQETQYF. The rearrangement uses TRBV6-5 and TRBJ2-5, with a possible D match to TRBD2 (6 bases). The CDR3 totals 14 residues. Germline assignment: CDR1 MNHEY and CDR2 SVGAGI. V lost 5 bases to trimming and J lost 1 base, with 11 bases between them.